This T cell receptor (beta chain) was sequenced in a study of PD-L1 blockade in urothelial cancer. Produced via immunoSEQ multiplex PCR; TCRdb's table is partial and in-frame only. Of some 60,000 clones listed, 86% were seen once; the top ten hold 2.5% to 3.5%. Sample contribution per patient ranged from 1 to 8, covering pretreatment and on-treatment. This clone was seen a single time. This receptor was identified in a man in his fifties or sixties with urothelial cancer. The starting material was PBMCs, obtained around atezolizumab (anti-PD-L1) treatment.

In nucleotides, the CDR3 is TGTGCCAGCAGCCAGCCCGCAGGGGGCGCATCCTATAATTCACCCCTCCACTTT. Its protein product is CASSQPAGGASYNSPLHF. V is TRBV4-2 and J is TRBJ1-6, with 8 bases lining up with TRBD1. The ends lost 3 bases at V and 1 base at J; junction bases unmatched: 8. This CDR3 is 18 amino acids long. From germline, CDR1 is LGHNA and CDR2 YNFKEQ.